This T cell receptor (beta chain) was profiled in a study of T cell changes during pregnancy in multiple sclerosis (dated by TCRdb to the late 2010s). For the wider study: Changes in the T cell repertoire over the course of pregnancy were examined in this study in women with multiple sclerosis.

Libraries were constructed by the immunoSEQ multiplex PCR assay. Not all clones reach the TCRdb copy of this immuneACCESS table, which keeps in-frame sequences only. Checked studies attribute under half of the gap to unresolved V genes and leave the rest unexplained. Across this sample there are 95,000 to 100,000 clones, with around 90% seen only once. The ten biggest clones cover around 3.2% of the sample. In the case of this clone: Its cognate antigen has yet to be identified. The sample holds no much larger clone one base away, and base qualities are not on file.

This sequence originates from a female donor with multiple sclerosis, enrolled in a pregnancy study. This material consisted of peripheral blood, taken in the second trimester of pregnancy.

The sequence in DNA is TGTGCCAGCAGCCGAGAGGTGGGTTTGAACACTGAAGCTTTCTTT. It codes for CASSREVGLNTEAFF. The V gene is TRBV5-4 and the J gene is TRBJ1-1; the D gene is unclear. From the cysteine through the phenylalanine, the CDR3 covers 15 amino acids. The read is trimmed to its CDR3 DNA, 45 bases read in frame from base 1. CDR1 and CDR2 were assigned from the germline V gene (reference sequence) as SGHNT and YYREEE. V is shortened by 4 bases, J by 0 bases, and the region joining them spans 13 bases.